Included here is one T cell receptor beta chain sequence, with context. Its antigen remains unidentified. This record comes from a study of T cell responses to AZD1222 COVID-19 vaccine. General study points: Nearly half of spike-specific TCRs reportedly target variant regions that are unmutated in the B.1.351 and B.1.1.7 variants. Clonal diversity may have been underestimated in mostly white British donors.

Data came from immunoSEQ multiplex PCR; TCRdb stores just in-frame clones and leaves some out. The table lists tens of thousands of clones, 75% to 90% of them singletons, with under 15% in the top ten. Germline loops: CDR1 SGHDT, CDR2 YYEEEE. The V and J ends lost 5 bases and 3 bases, in that order; junction bases with no gene match: 5. There are 15 residues in the CDR3. The chain couples TRBV5-6 to TRBJ2-1; TRBD1 aligns across 10 bases. The receptor's source is an adult in good health. Sequences were derived from peripheral blood, sampled on day 0 of AZD1222 vaccination. CDR3 in amino acids: CASSWDRGFYNEQFF. The CDR3, as DNA: TGTGCCAGCAGTTGGGACAGGGGCTTCTACAATGAGCAGTTCTTC.